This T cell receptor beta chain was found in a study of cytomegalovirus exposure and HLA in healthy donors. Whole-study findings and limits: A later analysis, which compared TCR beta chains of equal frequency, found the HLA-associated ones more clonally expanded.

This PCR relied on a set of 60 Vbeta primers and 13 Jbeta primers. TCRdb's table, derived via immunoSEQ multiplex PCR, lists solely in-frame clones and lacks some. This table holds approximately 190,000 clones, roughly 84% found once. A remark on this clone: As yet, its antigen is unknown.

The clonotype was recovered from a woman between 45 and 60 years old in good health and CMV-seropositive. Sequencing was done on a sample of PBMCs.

The CDR3 here is CASMNWGSSYEQYF. In DNA, the CDR3 is TGTGCCAGTATGAATTGGGGCTCCTCCTACGAGCAGTACTTC. This chain uses TRBV19 with TRBJ2-7; weak D call: TRBD1 (5 bases). Trimming left V 7 bases short and J 0 bases short, with 13 bases between. This CDR3 has 14 residues. The germline V gene has CDR1 LNHDA and CDR2 SQIVND (reference sequence).